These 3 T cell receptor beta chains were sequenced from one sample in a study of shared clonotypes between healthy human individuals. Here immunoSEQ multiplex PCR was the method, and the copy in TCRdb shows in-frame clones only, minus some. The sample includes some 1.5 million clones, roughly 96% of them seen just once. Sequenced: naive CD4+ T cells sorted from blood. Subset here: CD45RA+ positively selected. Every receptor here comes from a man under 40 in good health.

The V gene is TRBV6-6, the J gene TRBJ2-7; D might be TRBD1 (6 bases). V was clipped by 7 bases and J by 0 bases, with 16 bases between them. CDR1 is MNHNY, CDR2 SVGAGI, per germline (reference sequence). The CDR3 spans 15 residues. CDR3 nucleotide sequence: TGTGCCAGCACCTCCCAGGGGACGCACTCCTACGAGCAGTACTTC. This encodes CASTSQGTHSYEQYF.

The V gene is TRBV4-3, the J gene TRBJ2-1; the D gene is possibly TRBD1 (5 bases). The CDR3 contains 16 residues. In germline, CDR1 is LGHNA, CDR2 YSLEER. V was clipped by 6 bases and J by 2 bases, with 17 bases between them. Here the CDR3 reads CASSPLLGATYNEQFF. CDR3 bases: TGCGCCAGCAGTCCCCTCCTAGGGGCGACCTACAATGAGCAGTTCTTC.

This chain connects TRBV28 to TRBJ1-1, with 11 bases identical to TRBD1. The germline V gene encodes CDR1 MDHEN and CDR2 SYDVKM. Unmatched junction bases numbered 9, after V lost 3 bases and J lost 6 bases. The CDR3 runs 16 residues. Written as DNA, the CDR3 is TGTGCCAGCAGTTTGCGGACAGGGGGCTTCTTCGCTGAAGCTTTCTTT. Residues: CASSLRTGGFFAEAFF.